The 5 T cell receptor beta chains given below trace back to one sample, sequenced in a study of cytomegalovirus exposure and HLA in healthy donors. In the PCR, 60 Vbeta and 13 Jbeta primers were used. The table came from immunoSEQ multiplex PCR; TCRdb's copy has only in-frame clones and leaves some out. The sample lists tens of thousands of clones; around three quarters were seen once. The sequenced sample was PBMCs. All receptors come from a man between 50 and 59 years old in good health and CMV-seronegative.

The chain joins TRBV30 to TRBJ1-1; the match to TRBD1 covers 9 bases. Germline trimming cut 3 bases from V and 2 bases from J; bases unmatched to any gene: 10. This CDR3 has 16 residues. Germline V lookup: CDR1 GTSNPN, CDR2 SVGIG (reference sequence). The CDR3 is CAWRRLTGGVNTEAFF. The CDR3 DNA follows: TGTGCCTGGAGACGCCTCACAGGGGGCGTAAACACTGAAGCTTTCTTT.

This chain uses TRBV5-1 with TRBJ2-3, with 8 bases matching TRBD1. Germline trimming cut 2 bases from V and 4 bases from J; bases unmatched to any gene: 6. The V gene's germline CDR1 is SGHRS and CDR2 YFSETQ. The CDR3 consists of 15 residues. The chain's CDR3 is CASSLGTGGPDTQYF. In DNA, the CDR3 is TGCGCCAGCAGCTTAGGGACAGGAGGCCCAGATACGCAGTATTTT.

The chain combines TRBV18 with TRBJ2-7, with D perhaps matching TRBD1 (6 bases). This CDR3 has 17 amino acids. Germline loops: CDR1 KGHSH, CDR2 LQKENI. The V and J ends lost 4 bases and 5 bases respectively, with 24 bases between them. CDR3 region: CASSRDNGATGTNEQYF. The CDR3 nucleotides are TGTGCCAGCTCACGGGATAACGGGGCTACAGGGACCAACGAGCAGTACTTC.

In this sample, this clone turned up a few times. This sequence joins TRBV28 and TRBJ1-1, with 8 bases lining up with TRBD1. The CDR3 loop spans 14 amino acids. Germline assignment: CDR1 MDHEN and CDR2 SYDVKM. Trimming cost V 6 bases and J 0 bases; bases outside gene matches: 3. The CDR3, as DNA: TGTGCCAGCAGGGGGACAGGCCTGAACACTGAAGCTTTCTTT. As protein: CASRGTGLNTEAFF.

The chain uses TRBV5-8 and TRBJ1-2; no clear D. The CDR3 totals 11 residues. Germline assignment: CDR1 SGHTS and CDR2 YDEGEE. V was cut by 3 bases and J by 8 bases, with 8 bases left in between. As DNA, the CDR3 is TGTGCCAGCAGCTGGGCCCAGGGCTACACCTTC. Translated, it gives CASSWAQGYTF.